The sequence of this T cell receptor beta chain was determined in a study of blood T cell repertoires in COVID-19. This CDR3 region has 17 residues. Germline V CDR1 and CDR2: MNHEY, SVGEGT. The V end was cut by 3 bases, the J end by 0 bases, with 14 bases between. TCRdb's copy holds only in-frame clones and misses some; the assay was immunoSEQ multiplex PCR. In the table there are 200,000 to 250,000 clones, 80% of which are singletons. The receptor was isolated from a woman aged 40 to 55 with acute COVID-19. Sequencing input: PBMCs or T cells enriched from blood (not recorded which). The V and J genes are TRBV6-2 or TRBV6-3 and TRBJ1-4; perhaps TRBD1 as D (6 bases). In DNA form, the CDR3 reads TGTGCCAGCAGTTATACTATTCCAGGGGCAACTAATGAAAAACTGTTTTTT. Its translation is CASSYTIPGATNEKLFF.